This passage covers 5 T cell receptor beta chains from one sample sequenced in a study of cytotoxic CD8 clonotypes in ibrutinib-treated CLL. Generated by immunoSEQ multiplex PCR, the TCRdb table keeps only in-frame clones and is missing some. The data hold 200,000 to 250,000 clones, with more than 70% observed a single time. The material sequenced was PBMCs, taken after 12 months of ibrutinib treatment. The source of these receptors is a human donor with chronic lymphocytic leukemia.

This clone has a handful of counts. This chain uses TRBV7-6 with TRBJ1-6; D call uncertain. Germline CDR1 reads SGHVS; CDR2 reads FNYEAQ. The CDR3 loop spans 13 amino acids. V lost 2 bases to trimming and J lost 9 bases, with 8 bases between them. CDR3 sequence: CASSLLASSPLHF. The CDR3 nucleotides read TGTGCCAGCAGCTTACTGGCAAGTTCACCCCTCCACTTT.

This clone came up once. The chain recombines TRBV6-5 with TRBJ1-1, with 7 bases matching TRBD1. Germline CDR1 is MNHEY and CDR2 is SVGAGI. V gave up 0 bases and J gave up 4 bases; unmatched junction bases: 8. This CDR3 has 16 residues. The CDR3 region has the DNA TGTGCCAGCAGTTACTCGAATCAGGGGGGAGTCACTGAAGCTTTCTTT. Protein sequence: CASSYSNQGGVTEAFF.

The chain joins TRBV30 to TRBJ2-7; possibly TRBD2 for D (7 bases). V was cut by 0 bases and J by 5 bases, with 14 bases left in between. The CDR3 length is 14 residues. Germline V CDR1 and CDR2: GTSNPN, SVGIG (reference sequence). This CDR3 reads CAWSVGGGVDEQYF. The CDR3 DNA reads as TGTGCCTGGAGTGTAGGGGGAGGGGTGGACGAGCAGTACTTC.

The chain recombines TRBV25-1 with TRBJ1-2; the D gene is possibly TRBD1 (6 bases). V was cut by 1 base and J by 0 bases, with 12 bases left in between. The CDR3 sequence is 16 residues long. Germline assignment: CDR1 MGHDK and CDR2 SYGVNS. The CDR3, as DNA: TGTGCCAGCAGTGAATTTGCAGGGGAGACTAACTATGGCTACACCTTC. Its protein product is CASSEFAGETNYGYTF.

The chain is built from TRBV7-6 and TRBJ2-2, with D hard to call. This CDR3 is built from 9 residues. Germline assignment: CDR1 SGHVS and CDR2 FNYEAQ. Trimming shortened V by 9 bases and J by 5 bases, and 1 base separated the two germline ends. The CDR3: CARTGELFF. CDR3 sequence (DNA): TGTGCCAGGACCGGGGAGCTGTTTTTT. Filled out from reference TRBV7-6 and TRBJ2-2, the complete variable domain reads GAGVSQSPRYKVTKRGQDVALRCDPISGHVSLYWYRQALGQGPEFLTYFNYEAQQDKSGLPNDRFSAERPEGSISTLTIQRTEQRDSAMYRCARTGELFFGEGSRLTVL.